These 5 T cell receptor beta chains were all obtained from the same sample, sequenced in a study of T cell repertoires in cytomegalovirus infection. These TCRs' antigens remain unknown. TCRdb re-derived calls from the reads in MiXCR, one entry per CDR3 protein. Of about 570,000 distinct CDR3 sequences listed, approximately 40% were seen once; the top ten hold 48%. The input for sequencing was cultured PBMCs, taken from culture after CMV antigen stimulation. These receptors were obtained from a human donor in good health (CMV status not recorded). Some clones in this sample may be carry-over from other donors' samples.

V usage is TRBV27 and J usage is TRBJ2-7, with 11 bases that match TRBD2. Looked up from germline, CDR1 is MNHEY and CDR2 is SMNVEV (reference sequence). Trimming removed 6 bases from V and 1 base from J; junction bases left unmatched: 14. The CDR3 sequence is 18 residues long. The chain's CDR3 is CASSPTSGAPLGSYEQYF. The CDR3 nucleotides read TGTGCCAGCAGCCCGACTAGCGGGGCGCCTCTCGGTTCCTACGAGCAGTACTTC.

This clonotype was seen a handful of times. The V and J genes are TRBV7-2 and TRBJ2-7, with 10 nucleotides matching TRBD1. J lost 6 bases, V lost 2 bases, and 7 bases had no gene match. Germline CDR1 is SGHTA and CDR2 is FQGNSA. CDR3 length equals 15 residues. In DNA, the CDR3 is TGTGCCAGCAGCTTACTGGGACAGGGGACCGGCGAGCAGTACTTC. This gives the protein CASSLLGQGTGEQYF. The entire variable domain, with the rest obtained from reference TRBV7-2 and TRBJ2-7, is as follows: GAGVSQSPSNKVTEKGKDVELRCDPISGHTALYWYRQSLGQGLEFLIYFQGNSAPDKSGLPSDRFSAERTGGSVSTLTIQRTQQEDSAVYLCASSLLGQGTGEQYFGPGTRLTVT.

The chain recombines TRBV7-6 with TRBJ2-7, with TRBD1 as a possible D gene (6 bases). Trimming pared 5 bases from V and 7 bases from J, leaving 18 bases between. This CDR3 is built from 14 residues. CDR1 SGHVS and CDR2 FNYEAQ come from the germline V gene. The CDR3 region is CASSPWDNVREQYF. CDR3 in DNA: TGTGCCAGCAGCCCCTGGGACAACGTCAGGGAGCAGTACTTC.

This clonotype came up a few times. The chain employs TRBV6-5 and TRBJ1-2; D gene ambiguous. The CDR3 consists of 14 residues. Trimming pared 3 bases from V and 6 bases from J, leaving 14 bases between. Germline V CDR1 and CDR2: MNHEY, SVGAGI. The CDR3 region is CASSYLSRRDGYTF. Written as DNA, the CDR3 is TGTGCCAGCAGTTATCTGTCCCGGAGGGATGGCTACACCTTC.

A few counts support this clonotype. V and J are TRBV10-3 and TRBJ2-3; 9 bases match TRBD1. Germline V CDR1 and CDR2: ENHRY, SYGVKD. The CDR3 has 17 residues. Trimming took 2 bases from V and 0 from J; bases not matched to a gene: 6. The CDR3 DNA reads as TGTGCCATCAGTGAGATAGTGGGACAGGGTAGCACAGATACGCAGTATTTT. Its translation is CAISEIVGQGSTDTQYF.